These 19 T cell receptor beta chains share one sample of origin, sequenced in a study of blood T cell repertoires in COVID-19. Method: immunoSEQ multiplex PCR; TCRdb's copy keeps in-frame clones and lacks some. This table has 250,000 to 350,000 clones, around 90% appearing once. What was sequenced was PBMCs or T cells enriched from blood (not recorded which). The receptors shown here come from a woman in her 30s who had recovered from COVID-19.

V is TRBV5-1 and J is TRBJ2-3; 12 bases line up with TRBD2. V lost 2 bases and J lost 4; bases outside the gene matches: 14. CDR3 size: 19 residues. CDR1 is SGHRS, CDR2 YFSETQ, per germline. Written as DNA, the CDR3 is TGCGCCAGCAGCTTACTCACAGGGTCTAGCGGGAGGGCCGCAGATACGCAGTATTTT. Encoded protein: CASSLLTGSSGRAADTQYF.

V usage is TRBV18 and J usage is TRBJ2-1, with 7 bases matching TRBD2. The CDR3 consists of 14 residues. CDR1 is KGHSH, CDR2 LQKENI, per germline. V shed 8 bases, J shed 7 bases, and the junction held 11 bases outside the gene matches. CDR3 in amino acids: CASLLAGAKNEQFF. DNA of the CDR3: TGTGCCAGCCTCCTGGCGGGAGCGAAGAATGAGCAGTTCTTC.

This chain connects TRBV6-5 to TRBJ1-4; 7 positions match TRBD1. V lost 5 bases, J lost 3 bases, and 3 bases stayed unmatched. Per the germline V gene, CDR1 is MNHEY and CDR2 is SVGAGI. The length of the CDR3 is 14 residues. The CDR3: CASSRGHANEKLFF. The DNA of the CDR3 is TGTGCCAGCAGTAGGGGGCACGCTAATGAAAAACTGTTTTTT.

Only one count was recorded for this clone. This chain links TRBV2 with TRBJ2-1, with 14 nucleotides matching TRBD2. Germline V gene data show CDR1 as SNHLY and CDR2 as FYNNEI. J lost 3 bases, V lost 8 bases, and 0 bases had no gene match. The CDR3 totals 14 residues. The chain's CDR3 is CASGTSGGYNEQFF. DNA of the CDR3: TGTGCCAGCGGGACTAGCGGGGGCTACAATGAGCAGTTCTTC.

The chain is built from TRBV7-2 and TRBJ2-3; tentative D call: TRBD1 (5 bases). Looked up from germline, CDR1 is SGHTA and CDR2 is FQGNSA. V was clipped by 0 bases and J by 5 bases, with 9 bases between them. This CDR3 is built from 14 residues. CDR3 coding DNA: TGTGCCAGCAGCTTAGCGGCAGGGCAAGATACGCAGTATTTT. It specifies CASSLAAGQDTQYF.

This chain joins TRBV18 and TRBJ1-3; D is unclear. Trimming took 3 bases from V and 0 from J, leaving 9 bases between them. Germline CDR1 and CDR2: KGHSH and LQKENI. This CDR3 comprises 15 residues. The CDR3 DNA follows: TGTGCCAGCTCACCTATAGCCTCCTCTGGAAACACCATATATTTT. The encoded protein is CASSPIASSGNTIYF. Supplemented by reference TRBV18 and TRBJ1-3, the full variable domain reads NAGVMQNPRHLVRRRGQEARLRCSPMKGHSHVYWYRQLPEEGLKFMVYLQKENIIDESGMPKERFSAEFPKEGPSILRIQQVVRGDSAAYFCASSPIASSGNTIYFGEGSWLTVV.

V is TRBV29-1 and J is TRBJ2-7; 7 nucleotides line up with TRBD1. The germline V gene has CDR1 SQVTM and CDR2 ANQGSEA. V dropped 6 bases and J dropped 2; count of bases not matched to a gene: 10. This CDR3 has 14 amino acids. Here the CDR3 reads CSVIYRDSPYEQYF. The CDR3 coding sequence is TGCAGCGTGATTTACCGGGACAGCCCCTACGAGCAGTACTTC.

This clone is a singleton in its sample. The V and J genes are TRBV29-1 and TRBJ1-6; D gene unclear. From germline, CDR1 is SQVTM and CDR2 ANQGSEA. The CDR3 totals 13 residues. The ends were cut back, 7 bases at V and 13 bases at J, with 20 bases in the middle. The CDR3 spells CSAKTGLDLPLHF. The CDR3 nucleotides read TGCAGCGCAAAGACGGGTTTGGATTTGCCCCTCCACTTT.

The chain couples TRBV29-1 to TRBJ2-2; 7 nucleotides align to TRBD1. V lost 4 bases, J lost 4 bases, and 9 bases stayed unmatched. The germline V gene has CDR1 SQVTM and CDR2 ANQGSEA. The CDR3 runs 15 residues. Written as DNA, the CDR3 is TGCAGCGTTGGCAGGGGGAGTATGACCACCGGGGAGCTGTTTTTT. Protein sequence: CSVGRGSMTTGELFF.

This clone is a singleton in its sample. The chain uses TRBV12-3 or TRBV12-4 and TRBJ2-3, with D uncertain. Trimming removed 6 bases at V and 4 bases at J, with 8 bases between. The CDR3 sequence is 12 residues long. The CDR3 DNA reads as TGTGCCAGCAGCTGGGCCTCAGATACGCAGTATTTT. Translation: CASSWASDTQYF.

The chain carries TRBV6-8 and TRBJ2-1; 12 bases match TRBD2. CDR3 length: 15 amino acids. Germline loops: CDR1 MNHGY, CDR2 SAAAGT. V lost 4 bases to trimming and J lost 12 bases; unmatched junction nucleotides: 10. The CDR3 is CASSSGLAGRDRQFF. CDR3 in DNA: TGTGCCAGCAGTTCCGGACTAGCGGGAAGAGACCGGCAGTTCTTC.

The rearrangement joins TRBV9 to TRBJ2-5; TRBD2 agrees at 10 bases. The CDR3 is 16 residues long. Germline V gene data show CDR1 as SGDLS and CDR2 as YYNGEE. Unmatched junction bases numbered 11, after V lost 2 bases and J lost 7 bases. CDR3 sequence (DNA): TGTGCCAGCAGCGTCGACGGTAGCGGGAGGATGGCGACCCAGTACTTC. This encodes CASSVDGSGRMATQYF.

The CDR3 DNA is TGTGCCAGCAGCCCCGCCCACCATTTGACAGGGAAGTATGGCTACACCTTC. Protein product: CASSPAHHLTGKYGYTF. This sequence joins TRBV7-3 and TRBJ1-2; the match to TRBD1 covers 7 bases. J gave up 5 bases and V 5 bases, and 17 bases lay outside the gene matches. Germline V gives CDR1 SGHTA, CDR2 FQGTGA. There are 17 residues in the CDR3.

This chain connects TRBV18 to TRBJ2-1; 8 bases are a match to TRBD1. Trimming cost V 3 bases and J 8 bases; bases outside gene matches: 6. Germline V gives CDR1 KGHSH, CDR2 LQKENI. The CDR3 extends over 14 amino acids. The CDR3 loop is CASSPRDRRDEQFF. The CDR3, as DNA: TGTGCCAGCTCACCCAGGGACAGGAGGGATGAGCAGTTCTTC.

The chain combines TRBV5-1 with TRBJ2-1, with D possibly being TRBD2 (5 bases). Per germline, CDR1 SGHRS and CDR2 YFSETQ. Trimming left V 0 bases short and J 0 bases short, with 7 bases between. CDR3 length: 15 amino acids. The CDR3 protein is CASSLAGDSYNEQFF. CDR3 nucleotides: TGCGCCAGCAGCTTGGCCGGGGACTCCTACAATGAGCAGTTCTTC. Full variable domain (missing parts from reference TRBV5-1 and TRBJ2-1): KAGVTQTPRYLIKTRGQQVTLSCSPISGHRSVSWYQQTPGQGLQFLFEYFSETQRNKGNFPGRFSGRQFSNSRSEMNVSTLELGDSALYLCASSLAGDSYNEQFFGPGTRLTVL.

The rearrangement links TRBV10-3 to TRBJ2-6; TRBD1 agrees at 10 bases. Germline V gene data show CDR1 as ENHRY and CDR2 as SYGVKD. The CDR3 runs to 18 residues. V was clipped by 10 bases and J by 0 bases; unmatched bases: 12. CDR3 sequence (DNA): TGTGCCACCGGTGGCGGACAGGGGGTGACCTCTGGGGCCAACGTCCTGACTTTC. It is translated as CATGGGQGVTSGANVLTF.

This rearrangement joins TRBV7-6 to TRBJ2-2; 10 bases match TRBD2. Germline CDR1 and CDR2: SGHVS and FNYEAQ. V lost 1 base and J lost 4; bases outside the gene matches: 3. The length of the CDR3 is 16 residues. In nucleotides, the CDR3 is TGTGCCAGCAGCTTAGGCGGACTAGCGGCCACCGGGGAGCTGTTTTTT. Protein product: CASSLGGLAATGELFF.

The V and J genes are TRBV5-4 and TRBJ2-7; D gene uncertain. The CDR3 has 13 residues. The V gene lost 0 bases and the J gene lost 5 bases, with 9 bases spanning the gap. Germline V gives CDR1 SGHNT, CDR2 YYREEE (reference sequence). The CDR3 region has the DNA TGTGCCAGCAGCTTGGTAGAGAGAAACGAGCAGTACTTC. It translates to CASSLVERNEQYF. The whole variable domain, remainder taken from reference TRBV5-4 and TRBJ2-7, is ETGVTQSPTHLIKTRGQQVTLRCSSQSGHNTVSWYQQALGQGPQFIFQYYREEENGRGNFPPRFSGLQFPNYSSELNVNALELDDSALYLCASSLVERNEQYFGPGTRLTVT.

The V and J genes are TRBV7-9 and TRBJ1-1, with 9 bases aligning to TRBD1. V shed 3 bases, J shed 4 bases, and the junction held 3 bases outside the gene matches. This CDR3 comprises 14 residues. Germline V gene data show CDR1 as SEHNR and CDR2 as FQNEAQ (reference sequence). CDR3 nucleotides: TGTGCCAGCAGCTTCGACAGGGGGAGCACTGAAGCTTTCTTT. Translated, it gives CASSFDRGSTEAFF.